The clone carrying this T cell receptor (beta chain) showed up many times. Antigen unknown. Uncontrolled infection, other autoimmune disease, pregnancy or lactation disqualified patients from enrolment. The data belong to a study of T cells in Graves' hyperthyroidism and ophthalmopathy. As for the study in general: Any treatment followed the collection of peripheral blood at initial diagnosis.

Points from the study as a whole: A 13 V-J signature model discriminated ophthalmopathy versus stable hyperthyroidism.

Between the trimmed V and J ends, which lost 1 base and 6 bases, there was a span of 11 bases. This CDR3 comprises 14 residues. CDR1 SGHNT and CDR2 YYREEE come from the germline V gene (reference sequence). TCR beta CDR3 sequences were amplified from RNA transcripts. During a first-round RT-PCR of the TCR CDR3, the HTBI primer set was used. From the multiplex PCR reads, TCRdb called clonotypes with MiXCR, one entry per CDR3 protein. The data contain over 150,000 distinct CDR3 sequences, about 15% of them seen just once; the ten biggest clones take up roughly 30%. This sequence was found in a woman in her forties or fifties with Graves' hyperthyroidism. Sequenced sample: blood. The chain uses TRBV5-4 and TRBJ1-5; no firm D call. The DNA of the CDR3 is TGTGCCAGCAGCTTGTCGGGCGCAGGTCAGCCCCAGCATTTT. It is translated as CASSLSGAGQPQHF.